This TCR beta chain was recorded in a study of yellow fever vaccine responses in identical twins. Overall study results and limits: Twins' vaccine T cell responses were reported to seem partly convergent and partly personalized.

Via MiXCR, TCRdb re-called the RT-PCR reads, giving one row per CDR3 protein. The sample has approximately 20,000 distinct CDR3 sequences, 65% to 85% seen once. About this clonotype itself: Its target is unknown.

V lost 4 bases and J lost 5, with 8 bases in between. The CDR3 covers 13 residues. CDR1 is PRHDT, CDR2 FYEKMQ, per germline (reference sequence). This TCR came from a young woman who received the yellow fever vaccine. The chain uses TRBV13 and TRBJ1-4; a weak D match, TRBD1 (5 bases). This material consisted of T cells from blood (PBMCs), unsorted or a sorted subset (not recorded which), taken before or after yellow fever vaccination (not recorded which). For the CDR3, the DNA is TGTGCCAGCAGCTGGGGGGGAAATGAAAAACTGTTTTTT. Protein: CASSWGGNEKLFF. The entire variable domain, with the rest obtained from reference TRBV13 and TRBJ1-4, is as follows: AAGVIQSPRHLIKEKRETATLKCYPIPRHDTVYWYQQGPGQDPQFLISFYEKMQSDKGSIPDRFSAQQFSDYHSELNMSSLELGDSALYFCASSWGGNEKLFFGSGTQLSVL.